Following are 27 T cell receptor beta chains from one sample sequenced in a study of T cell clonality in common variable immunodeficiency (dated by TCRdb to about 2015). Libraries were prepared through the immunoSEQ multiplex PCR assay. This is the immuneACCESS table as TCRdb keeps it, with only in-frame sequences that have V and J called. A part of the clones is gone; compared with another copy, unresolved V genes explain less than half, and the rest is unexplained. This sample contains roughly 34,000 clones, none of which is a singleton. The ten most abundant clones make up around 0.87% of the sample. The sample taken for sequencing was peripheral blood mononuclear cells. The receptors stem from a person aged 18 to 69 in good health.

This clone was recorded many times. CDR3 protein: CASGMTGGSGSQPQHF. The CDR3 bases that were read are TGTGCCAGCGGAATGACAGGGGGAAGTGGAAGTCAGCCC. The J gene is TRBJ1-5, the V gene TRBV6-2 or TRBV6-3, with 9 positions matching TRBD1. The read finishes 3 residues shy of the CDR3 end, and the germline J gene is used to complete it. There are 16 residues in the CDR3. Unmatched junction bases numbered 14, after V lost 8 bases and J lost 6 bases. CDR1 is MNHEY and CDR2 is SVGEGT in the germline V gene.

This clone was counted at least ten times. The CDR3 is cut off 3 residues early in the read; its end comes from the germline J gene. The rearrangement links TRBV5-1 to TRBJ2-2, with TRBD1 identical over 8 bases. Germline-derived CDR1 and CDR2 are SGHRS and YFSETQ. Trimming took 4 bases from V and 0 from J; bases not matched to a gene: 2. The CDR3 has 15 amino acids. CDR3 bases read: TGCGCCAGCAGCCAGGGGGCGACGAACACCGGGGAG. Protein product: CASSQGATNTGE. The full CDR3 is CASSQGATNTGELFF.

This clone has ten or more counts. With the read ending 3 residues before the CDR3 end, the germline J gene is used to fill in that end. This chain connects TRBV6-2 or TRBV6-3 to TRBJ2-7; the D is unclear. Germline CDR1 is MNHEY and CDR2 is SVGEGT. The V end was cut by 4 bases, the J end by 3 bases, with 7 bases between. The CDR3 has 12 amino acids. Incomplete CDR3 DNA: TGTGCCAGCAGTTCCCGAGGCTACGAG. Translated, it gives CASSSRGYE. The CDR3 in its entirety is CASSSRGYEQYF.

The table lists this clone with many counts. The part of the CDR3 DNA that was read is TGTGCCAGCAGTTCCCCGGACAGGCACAATGAG. Residues: CASSSPDRHNE. The whole CDR3 protein reads CASSSPDRHNEQFF. The chain uses TRBV6-2 or TRBV6-3 and TRBJ2-1; 7 bases line up with TRBD1. The DNA ends 3 residues before the CDR3 does, and the rest of the CDR3 is filled in from the germline J gene. V lost 4 bases to trimming and J lost 5 bases; unmatched junction nucleotides: 5. In germline, CDR1 is MNHEY, CDR2 SVGEGT. CDR3 length: 14 residues.

This clone was counted ten times or more. The read is 3 residues too short to cover the CDR3 end, so that end is filled in from the germline J gene. The chain joins TRBV5-1 to TRBJ2-3; TRBD2 agrees at 7 bases. The CDR3 contains 16 residues. Trimming removed 4 bases from V and 6 bases from J; junction bases left unmatched: 14. Germline V gives CDR1 SGHRS, CDR2 YFSETQ. CDR3 residues: CASSQTSIASSDTQYF. The sequenced part of the CDR3 DNA is TGCGCCAGCAGCCAGACTAGCATCGCCTCATCCGATACG. Full variable domain (rest looked up from reference TRBV5-1 and TRBJ2-3): KAGVTQTPRYLIKTRGQQVTLSCSPISGHRSVSWYQQTPGQGLQFLFEYFSETQRNKGNFPGRFSGRQFSNSRSEMNVSTLELGDSALYLCASSQTSIASSDTQYFGPGTRLTVL.

This clone was seen repeatedly, ten times or more. The observed sequence ends 3 residues before the CDR3 terminus, with the missing tail filled in from the germline J gene. The chain uses TRBV20-1 and TRBJ1-1; D call uncertain. Germline V lookup: CDR1 DFQATT, CDR2 SNEGSKA (reference sequence). V was clipped by 5 bases and J by 0 bases, with 4 bases between them. The CDR3 sequence is 11 residues long. The CDR3 DNA, read in part, is TGCAGTGCTCCATTGAACACTGAA. Protein: CSAPLNTE. The whole CDR3 protein reads CSAPLNTEAFF.

This clone has a count of ten or more. Partial CDR3 DNA: TGCAGTGCTAGACCAGCGGGACTCCATCTTTACGAG. Amino acid sequence: CSARPAGLHLYE. In full, the CDR3 is CSARPAGLHLYEQYF. This sequence joins TRBV20-1 and TRBJ2-7, with 7 bases lining up with TRBD2. The read terminates 3 residues before the CDR3 end, so the remaining end is supplied by the germline J gene. Trimming at V came to 2 bases and at J to 4 bases, leaving 11 bases not matched to a gene. This CDR3 spans 15 amino acids. The germline CDR1 and CDR2 sequences are DFQATT and SNEGSKA (reference sequence).

This clone showed up many times. The read comes to an end 3 residues before the CDR3 does, leaving the germline J gene to fill in the end. Distinct nucleotide sequences in the sample also encode this CDR3. The J gene is TRBJ1-1, the V gene TRBV11-3; 7 positions agree with TRBD1. Germline-derived CDR1 and CDR2 are SGHNT and YENEEA. This CDR3 comprises 12 residues. V dropped 7 bases and J dropped 3; count of bases not matched to a gene: 2. The CDR3 sequence: CASITGDTEAFF. The CDR3 DNA, read in part, is TGTGCCAGCATTACAGGGGACACTGAA.

This clone was seen repeatedly, ten times or more. Read sequence stops 3 residues before the CDR3 end, and the germline J gene provides the missing end. The chain couples TRBV5-1 to TRBJ2-3, with TRBD2 matching over 15 bases. This CDR3 is built from 18 residues. V was clipped by 3 bases and J by 0 bases; unmatched bases: 5. The germline gives CDR1 SGHRS, CDR2 YFSETQ. The CDR3: CASSSGLAGGHSTDTQYF. The sequenced CDR3 bases are TGCGCCAGCAGCTCCGGACTAGCGGGGGGGCATAGCACAGATACG.

A few counts support this clone. The read ends 3 residues early relative to the CDR3; the germline J gene fills the gap. The rearrangement joins TRBV11-2 to TRBJ1-5, with TRBD1 matching 7 bases. With 1 base clipped from V and 1 base from J, the junction kept 1 base outside the gene matches. Germline CDR1 reads SGHAT; CDR2 reads FQNNGV. CDR3 length equals 15 residues. The DNA read from the CDR3 is TGTGCCAGCAGCTTAGGCAGGGGGAGCAATCAGCCC. This encodes CASSLGRGSNQP. The complete CDR3 protein is CASSLGRGSNQPQHF.

This clone occurred many times. The missing CDR3 end, 3 residues past where the read stops, is filled in from the germline J gene. The rearrangement links TRBV11-2 to TRBJ1-2, with a possible D match to TRBD1 (6 bases). Germline V gene sequence: CDR1 SGHAT, CDR2 FQNNGV. V lost 3 bases and J lost 2, with 13 bases in between. This CDR3 spans 15 amino acids. The CDR3 protein is CASSFGDKRNYGYTF. Incomplete CDR3 DNA: TGTGCCAGCAGCTTCGGGGACAAACGGAACTATGGC.

This clone was recorded at least ten times. The sequence runs out 3 residues before the end of the CDR3; the remainder is reconstructed from the germline J gene. The genes are TRBV2 and TRBJ2-2, with D perhaps matching TRBD1 (5 bases). The CDR3 length is 16 residues. Trimming took 1 base from V and 7 from J, leaving 16 bases between them. CDR1 is SNHLY and CDR2 is FYNNEI in the germline V gene. CDR3 protein: CASSEEGNRVVGELFF. CDR3 bases read: TGTGCCAGCAGTGAAGAGGGGAACAGAGTTGTCGGGGAG.

This clone was seen at least ten times. The read terminates 3 residues before the CDR3 end, so the remaining end is supplied by the germline J gene. The V call is TRBV6-1, the J call TRBJ2-1, with 9 bases matching TRBD2. The CDR3 runs to 15 residues. CDR1 and CDR2 (germline): MNHNS, SASEGT. Trimming cost V 1 base and J 4 bases; bases outside gene matches: 2. The CDR3: CASSEGTSGYNEQFF. The CDR3 bases that were read are TGTGCCAGCAGTGAAGGCACTAGCGGGTACAATGAG.

This clone has at least ten counts. The CDR3 end falls 3 residues outside the read, so it is completed with the germline J gene. The gene calls are TRBV5-1 and TRBJ2-2; a weak D match, TRBD1 (5 bases). The CDR3 extends over 15 amino acids. The germline V gene has CDR1 SGHRS and CDR2 YFSETQ. V lost 4 bases, J lost 0 bases, and 10 bases lay in between. Here the CDR3 reads CASSGTGSNTGELFF. Partial CDR3 DNA: TGCGCCAGCAGCGGAACAGGATCGAACACCGGGGAG.

This clone was detected many times. The CDR3 extends 3 residues past the end of the read, so its final part is completed from the germline J gene. This rearrangement joins TRBV19 to TRBJ2-2, with 7 positions matching TRBD1. V lost 3 bases and J lost 6; bases outside the gene matches: 7. In germline, CDR1 is LNHDA, CDR2 SQIVND (reference sequence). The CDR3 sequence is 15 residues long. The CDR3: CASSMETGSPGELFF. The covered CDR3 bases are TGTGCCAGTAGTATGGAGACAGGGTCCCCCGGGGAG. The full variable domain, in which reference TRBV19 and TRBJ2-2 provide the parts outside the CDR3, is DGGITQSPKYLFRKEGQNVTLSCEQNLNHDAMYWYRQDPGQGLRLIYYSQIVNDFQKGDIAEGYSVSREKKESFPLTVTSAQKNPTAFYLCASSMETGSPGELFFGEGSRLTVL.

This clone was seen repeatedly, ten times or more. The read stops 3 residues short of the end of the CDR3; the missing end is completed from the germline J gene. The chain couples TRBV6-1 to TRBJ2-3; D gene uncertain. The CDR3 extends over 13 amino acids. Trimming cost V 4 bases and J 1 base, with 6 bases left between them. CDR1 MNHNS and CDR2 SASEGT come from the germline V gene. The CDR3 here is CASSVDRTDTQYF. CDR3 DNA (partial): TGTGCCAGCAGTGTAGATCGCACAGATACG.

This clone was picked up many times. The read gets to within 3 residues of the CDR3 end, and the germline J gene fills in the rest. The chain joins TRBV20-1 to TRBJ1-2; tentative D call: TRBD1 (5 bases). CDR3 length: 14 amino acids. Germline V gene data show CDR1 as DFQATT and CDR2 as SNEGSKA (reference sequence). V was cut by 1 base and J by 6 bases, with 15 bases left in between. The part of the CDR3 DNA that was read is TGCAGTGCTAGAGTCCTGAGAAGGGGCGATGGC. Translating it yields CSARVLRRGDG. The whole CDR3 sequence reads CSARVLRRGDGYTF.

There are many counts of this clone. The CDR3 end is not reached by the read, which stops 3 residues before it; the germline J gene fills it in. The chain carries TRBV7-3 and TRBJ2-7; D is possibly TRBD1 (5 bases). V lost 5 bases to trimming and J lost 3 bases, with 11 bases between them. Germline V gene sequence: CDR1 SGHTA, CDR2 FQGTGA. The CDR3 has 13 amino acids. Partial CDR3 DNA: TGTGCCAGCAGCCCAGCAGGGTACTACGAG. Translated, it gives CASSPAGYYE. The full CDR3 reads CASSPAGYYEQYF.

This clone came up many times. The read terminates 3 residues before the CDR3 end, so the remaining end is supplied by the germline J gene. The chain couples TRBV4-1 to TRBJ2-1, with no clear D. Trimming pared 4 bases from V and 2 bases from J, leaving 15 bases between. CDR1 and CDR2 from the germline V gene are MGHRA and YSYEKL. The length of the CDR3 is 16 residues. CDR3 DNA (partial): TGCGCCAGCAGCCCTTCGTACAGTCGACCCTACAATGAG. Protein: CASSPSYSRPYNE. The whole CDR3 protein is CASSPSYSRPYNEQFF.

This clone appeared many times. The read falls 3 residues short of the CDR3 end, and the missing part is taken from the germline J gene. This chain uses TRBV12-3 or TRBV12-4 with TRBJ2-7; 7 bases fit TRBD1. With 6 bases clipped from V and 3 bases from J, the junction kept 11 bases outside the gene matches. The CDR3 is made up of 15 amino acids. The CDR3 is CASSGRQGPVYEQYF. The CDR3 DNA, read in part, is TGTGCCAGCAGCGGGCGACAGGGTCCCGTCTACGAG.

This clone has a count of ten or more. From the germline J gene comes the end of the CDR3, since the read stops 3 residues before it. This chain connects TRBV20-1 to TRBJ1-5, with 10 bases lining up with TRBD1. The V and J ends lost 1 base and 5 bases, in that order; junction bases with no gene match: 5. Germline CDR1 is DFQATT and CDR2 is SNEGSKA (reference sequence). The CDR3 is 15 residues long. The CDR3 loop is CSARVQGTGDQPQHF. Incomplete CDR3 DNA: TGCAGTGCTAGAGTACAGGGGACAGGGGATCAGCCC.

This clone was found many times. The covered CDR3 bases are TGTGCCTGGAGTAAAGGCCCCAATCAGCCC. It encodes CAWSKGPNQP. From start to end, the CDR3 is CAWSKGPNQPQHF. The chain uses TRBV30 and TRBJ1-5; D is undetermined. The read stops 3 residues short of the end of the CDR3; the missing end is completed from the germline J gene. The CDR3 is made up of 13 amino acids. Germline CDR1 GTSNPN, CDR2 SVGIG (reference sequence). V was cut by 2 bases and J by 3 bases, with 8 bases left in between.

Many counts were recorded for this clone. The read finishes 3 residues shy of the CDR3 end, and the germline J gene is used to complete it. Other DNA sequences in this specimen translate into the identical CDR3. This chain connects TRBV5-1 to TRBJ1-5; TRBD1 matches 9 bases. V lost 4 bases, J lost 4 bases, and 3 bases stayed unmatched. The CDR3 has 14 amino acids. The germline V gene has CDR1 SGHRS and CDR2 YFSETQ. The part of the CDR3 DNA that was read is TGCGCCAGCAGCCCGGGACAGGGTAATCAGCCC. Translation gives CASSPGQGNQP. Given in full, the CDR3 is CASSPGQGNQPQHF.

This clone was recorded many times. The read terminates 3 residues ahead of where the CDR3 ends, so the germline J gene completes it. This chain connects TRBV5-1 to TRBJ1-1; no reliable D call. Germline CDR1 and CDR2: SGHRS and YFSETQ. V lost 4 bases, J lost 4 bases, and 11 bases lay in between. There are 13 residues in the CDR3. The sequenced CDR3 bases are TGCGCCAGCAGCGAGGTGACGGGCACTGAA. Amino acids: CASSEVTGTE. The full CDR3 reads CASSEVTGTEAFF.

In its sample, this clone was seen many times. Read coverage stops 3 residues before the CDR3 terminus; the germline J gene supplies the remainder. The rearrangement joins TRBV30 to TRBJ1-5; maybe TRBD1 (5 bases). Trimming took 0 bases from V and 5 from J, leaving 8 bases between them. CDR1 and CDR2 from the germline V gene are GTSNPN and SVGIG (reference sequence). This CDR3 has 13 residues. This CDR3 reads CAWSVPGDQPQHF. The DNA read from the CDR3 is TGTGCCTGGAGTGTACCGGGGGATCAGCCC.

This clone has a handful of counts. The read terminates 3 residues before the CDR3 end, so the remaining end is supplied by the germline J gene. The chain couples TRBV13 to TRBJ1-1; 8 bases fit TRBD1. Germline trimming cut 4 bases from V and 1 base from J; bases unmatched to any gene: 5. CDR3 length: 15 amino acids. Looked up from germline, CDR1 is PRHDT and CDR2 is FYEKMQ (reference sequence). This CDR3 is CASSYPTGGNTEAFF. The sequenced CDR3 bases are TGTGCCAGCAGCTACCCAACAGGGGGGAACACTGAA.

This clone was observed many times. The sequence runs out 3 residues before the end of the CDR3; the remainder is reconstructed from the germline J gene. The chain has TRBV4-2 and TRBJ2-3; 11 nucleotides match TRBD2. CDR1 and CDR2 (germline): LGHNA, YNFKEQ. The CDR3 totals 21 residues. V lost 3 bases to trimming and J lost 0 bases; unmatched junction nucleotides: 17. The CDR3: CASSHSTGTSGNYMSTDTQYF. Incomplete CDR3 DNA: TGTGCCAGCAGCCATTCCACCGGGACTAGCGGAAACTACATGAGCACAGATACG.